This TCR beta chain emerged from a study of vaccination effects on CD4 cells after COVID-19. The ViraFEST assay expanded antigen-specific CD4+ T cells with viral peptide pools before sequencing. It was after nine to eleven days of culture that CD4+ T cells were isolated. Testing of the vaccine recipients showed negative nucleocapsid antibodies and no prior SARS-CoV-2 infection. The authors replaced half the medium with IL-2 medium on days 3 and 7. V dropped 3 bases and J dropped 0; count of bases not matched to a gene: 0. Germline V gene sequence: CDR1 SGHNT, CDR2 YYREEE (reference sequence). The CDR3 is made up of 14 amino acids. The table lists this clone with a few counts. Its antigen is unidentified. Libraries were prepared by immunoSEQ multiplex PCR; TCRdb keeps only in-frame clonotypes and omits some of them. The table includes 65,000 or so clones, 70% to 80% detected once.

The sequence derives from a human donor who received a COVID-19 vaccine. Source: CD4+ T cells from PBMCs cultured with HCoV-NL63 spike peptides, taken before COVID-19 vaccination. The rearrangement uses TRBV5-4 and TRBJ2-3, with 8 nucleotides matching TRBD2. In nucleotides, the CDR3 is TGTGCCAGCAGCTCTAGCGGGAGCACAGATACGCAGTATTTT. Residues: CASSSSGSTDTQYF.